These 22 T cell receptor beta chains came from one sample sequenced in a study of blood T cell repertoires in COVID-19. Sequencing used immunoSEQ multiplex PCR; TCRdb keeps in-frame clones, though not all of them. This table has around 230,000 clones, more than 70% appearing once. Sequenced material: PBMCs or T cells enriched from blood (not recorded which). The receptors originated from a woman between 40 and 55 years old with acute COVID-19.

The chain carries TRBV5-1 and TRBJ2-1, with D unresolved. Germline values: CDR1 SGHRS, CDR2 YFSETQ. The CDR3 totals 15 residues. V lost 0 bases and J 0 bases, leaving 7 bases between the germline ends. Written as DNA, the CDR3 is TGCGCCAGCAGCTTGGAACAATCCTCCTACAATGAGCAGTTCTTC. Translated: CASSLEQSSYNEQFF.

The chain is built from TRBV9 and TRBJ1-2, with D hard to call. There are 13 residues in the CDR3. V lost 0 bases and J lost 8, with 11 bases in between. Germline V gene sequence: CDR1 SGDLS, CDR2 YYNGEE. CDR3 residues: CASSVEPEEGYTF. CDR3 in DNA: TGTGCCAGCAGCGTAGAACCTGAGGAGGGCTACACCTTC.

This clone appeared a single time. This chain connects TRBV6-6 to TRBJ2-7, with 8 positions matching TRBD1. The CDR3 runs to 15 residues. Trimming at V came to 6 bases and at J to 2 bases, leaving 9 bases not matched to a gene. Germline loops: CDR1 MNHNY, CDR2 SVGAGI (reference sequence). This chain's CDR3 is CASRRTGTNTYEQYV. As DNA, the CDR3 is TGTGCCAGCAGACGGACAGGGACGAATACCTACGAGCAGTACGTC.

This chain joins TRBV7-8 and TRBJ2-2; D remains unclear. V was shortened by 3 bases and J by 5 bases, with 10 bases between the two germline ends. In germline, CDR1 is SGHVS, CDR2 FQNEAQ. The CDR3 is 14 residues long. CDR3 bases: TGTGCCAGCAGCTTCTCTCTTCTTACCGGGGAGCTGTTTTTT. The encoded protein is CASSFSLLTGELFF.

The chain has TRBV9 and TRBJ2-1; TRBD2 is a possible D gene (5 bases). Germline V lookup: CDR1 SGDLS, CDR2 YYNGEE. Trimming pared 0 bases from V and 9 bases from J, leaving 16 bases between. CDR3 length: 15 residues. As DNA, the CDR3 is TGTGCCAGCAGCGTAGTCCGTGGGAGTATCGGTGAGCAGTTCTTC. This translates into CASSVVRGSIGEQFF.

This sequence joins TRBV4-1 and TRBJ1-2; D perhaps matches TRBD1 (6 bases). The CDR3 contains 15 residues. V lost 3 bases and J 6 bases, leaving 17 bases between the germline ends. Per the germline V gene, CDR1 is MGHRA and CDR2 is YSYEKL. CDR3 region: CASSQEPRGADGYTF. DNA for the CDR3: TGCGCCAGCAGCCAGGAACCTCGGGGGGCGGATGGCTACACCTTC.

The CDR3: CASSSWTSDAYNEQFF. CDR3 bases: TGTGCCAGTAGTTCATGGACTAGCGACGCCTACAATGAGCAGTTCTTC. The chain joins TRBV19 to TRBJ2-1; 9 nucleotides agree with TRBD2. Germline V gene lookup returns CDR1 LNHDA and CDR2 SQIVND (reference sequence). Losses at the gene ends were 5 bases for V and 2 bases for J; bases not matched to a gene: 7. CDR3 size: 16 residues.

The CDR3 sequence: CASTAVGTDTQYF. The CDR3 nucleotides are TGTGCCAGCACAGCGGTTGGCACAGATACGCAGTATTTT. The chain carries TRBV27 and TRBJ2-3; D perhaps matches TRBD2 (5 bases). Germline V gene data show CDR1 as MNHEY and CDR2 as SMNVEV (reference sequence). This CDR3 comprises 13 residues. Trimming stripped 7 bases from V and 1 base from J, with 9 bases between.

The rearrangement joins TRBV2 to TRBJ2-3; 8 bases are a match to TRBD2. The germline V gene encodes CDR1 SNHLY and CDR2 FYNNEI. The CDR3 is 17 residues long. Trimming took 3 bases from V and 6 from J; bases not matched to a gene: 14. The CDR3 sequence is CASSDSNEAGAGDTQYF. The CDR3 nucleotides read TGTGCCAGCAGTGACTCTAACGAAGCGGGGGCCGGCGATACGCAGTATTTT.

This chain links TRBV11-3 with TRBJ2-5; 8 bases align to TRBD2. The CDR3 has 17 residues. Germline V gene data show CDR1 as SGHNT and CDR2 as YENEEA. J gave up 4 bases and V 1 base, and 11 bases lay outside the gene matches. The CDR3 sequence: CASSLGTSTTLRETQYF. The CDR3 nucleotides are TGTGCCAGCAGCTTAGGGACTAGCACTACCCTCAGAGAGACCCAGTACTTC.

This chain joins TRBV27 and TRBJ1-4; D is possibly TRBD1 (5 bases). CDR1 and CDR2 (germline): MNHEY, SMNVEV (reference sequence). The CDR3 length is 19 residues. Between the trimmed V and J ends, which lost 4 bases and 7 bases, there was a span of 28 bases. Here the CDR3 reads CASSYYGGVVGRQTEKLFF. The CDR3 coding sequence is TGTGCCAGCAGTTATTATGGGGGGGTGGTGGGTCGCCAAACTGAAAAACTGTTTTTT.

Concerning this clone itself: An end of the junction does not agree with germline; a read error may underlie this. V and J are TRBV28 and TRBJ1-3; D is uncertain. Germline assignment: CDR1 MDHEN and CDR2 SYDVKM. The CDR3 sequence is 12 residues long. The chain's CDR3 is CASSFSRNTIYF. The CDR3 DNA reads TGTGCCAGCAGTTTCTCTAGAAACACCATATATTTT. Complete variable domain (other parts from reference TRBV28 and TRBJ1-3): DVKVTQSSRYLVKRTGEKVFLECVQDMDHENMFWYRQDPGLGLRLIYFSYDVKMKEKGDIPEGYSVSREKKERFSLILESASTNQTSMYLCASSFSRNTIYFGEGSWLTVV.

The chain combines TRBV30 with TRBJ1-6; TRBD1 aligns across 9 bases. Germline CDR1 GTSNPN, CDR2 SVGIG (reference sequence). The trim removed 4 bases at V and 8 bases at J, leaving 6 bases unmatched. The CDR3 totals 14 residues. The CDR3 protein is CAWMGGQGYSPLHF. CDR3 bases: TGTGCCTGGATGGGGGGACAGGGATATTCACCCCTCCACTTT.

The chain joins TRBV21-1 to TRBJ1-6; TRBD1, the D gene given by the table, was not confirmed from the DNA. TRBV21-1 is a pseudogene. The length of the CDR3 is 16 residues. The CDR3 sequence is CASSKDRGYKNSPLHF. In nucleotides, the CDR3 is TGTGCCAGCAGCAAGGACAGGGGTTATAAAAATTCACCCCTCCACTTT.

The chain joins TRBV6-5 to TRBJ2-1; D is possibly TRBD2 (6 bases). Trimming pared 5 bases from V and 7 bases from J, leaving 18 bases between. Germline loops: CDR1 MNHEY, CDR2 SVGAGI. This CDR3 is built from 15 residues. The CDR3 loop reads CASSPPGGVGNEQFF. The CDR3 DNA reads as TGTGCCAGCAGTCCGCCGGGCGGGGTCGGGAATGAGCAGTTCTTC.

The rearrangement joins TRBV5-5 to TRBJ1-2; 8 bases align to TRBD1. Germline CDR1 and CDR2: SGHKS and YYEKEE (reference sequence). V lost 4 bases and J lost 0; bases outside the gene matches: 2. The CDR3 loop spans 14 amino acids. The DNA for the CDR3 is TGTGCCAGCAGCCCGGACAGGGCTAACTATGGCTACACCTTC. Protein product: CASSPDRANYGYTF.

This chain uses TRBV25-1 with TRBJ1-6; a possible D gene is TRBD1 (6 bases). V lost 6 bases and J 9 bases, leaving 24 bases between the germline ends. Germline V gives CDR1 MGHDK, CDR2 SYGVNS. This CDR3 is built from 17 residues. The CDR3 spells CASSPTSSGHGISPLHF. The CDR3 DNA reads TGTGCCAGCAGCCCCACGAGCTCGGGACACGGGATTTCACCCCTCCACTTT.

V is TRBV4-2 and J is TRBJ2-6; D gene unclear. With 0 bases removed from V and 0 bases from J, the gap between germline ends came to 6 bases. This CDR3 has 16 residues. CDR1 is LGHNA and CDR2 is YNFKEQ in the germline V gene. The CDR3 sequence: CASSQDRGSGANVLTF. The CDR3 nucleotides are TGTGCCAGCAGCCAAGACAGAGGCTCTGGGGCCAACGTCCTGACTTTC.

This clone was picked up one time. The rearrangement joins TRBV5-4 to TRBJ2-7, with TRBD1 as a possible D gene (5 bases). Germline CDR1 SGHNT, CDR2 YYREEE (reference sequence). This CDR3 has 17 residues. Trimming removed 4 bases from V and 0 bases from J, with 20 bases in between. The CDR3 protein is CASSRVGIRQSSYEQYF. The CDR3 nucleotides read TGTGCCAGCAGCCGGGTCGGAATTCGACAGTCCTCCTACGAGCAGTACTTC.

The chain uses TRBV19 and TRBJ2-1, with 8 bases aligning to TRBD1. The germline V gene encodes CDR1 LNHDA and CDR2 SQIVND (reference sequence). The CDR3 spans 16 residues. Trimming took 2 bases from V and 4 from J; bases not matched to a gene: 7. The CDR3 DNA follows: TGTGCCAGTAGTATAACGGACAGGGTGGTTTACAATGAGCAGTTCTTC. Translation gives CASSITDRVVYNEQFF. The entire variable domain, with the rest obtained from reference TRBV19 and TRBJ2-1, is as follows: DGGITQSPKYLFRKEGQNVTLSCEQNLNHDAMYWYRQDPGQGLRLIYYSQIVNDFQKGDIAEGYSVSREKKESFPLTVTSAQKNPTAFYLCASSITDRVVYNEQFFGPGTRLTVL.

The CDR3 bases are TGTGCCAGCAGCTTAGTCGCGAGACAGGGAGCGATTGAAGCTTTCTTT. It translates to CASSLVARQGAIEAFF. The gene calls are TRBV7-2 and TRBJ1-1, with TRBD1 identical over 7 bases. The CDR3 loop spans 16 amino acids. The J segment lost 7 bases and the V segment lost 1 base, leaving 12 bases of the junction unmatched. Germline assignment: CDR1 SGHTA and CDR2 FQGNSA. Full variable domain (rest looked up from reference TRBV7-2 and TRBJ1-1): GAGVSQSPSNKVTEKGKDVELRCDPISGHTALYWYRQSLGQGLEFLIYFQGNSAPDKSGLPSDRFSAERTGGSVSTLTIQRTQQEDSAVYLCASSLVARQGAIEAFFGQGTRLTVV.

V is TRBV5-4 and J is TRBJ1-3; D gene unclear. The V gene lost 5 bases and the J gene lost 2 bases, with 14 bases spanning the gap. Germline V lookup: CDR1 SGHNT, CDR2 YYREEE (reference sequence). The CDR3 totals 15 residues. The CDR3 nucleotides read TGTGCCAGCAGTTTTAAGGACGGGGCTGGAAACACCATATATTTT. Protein sequence: CASSFKDGAGNTIYF.